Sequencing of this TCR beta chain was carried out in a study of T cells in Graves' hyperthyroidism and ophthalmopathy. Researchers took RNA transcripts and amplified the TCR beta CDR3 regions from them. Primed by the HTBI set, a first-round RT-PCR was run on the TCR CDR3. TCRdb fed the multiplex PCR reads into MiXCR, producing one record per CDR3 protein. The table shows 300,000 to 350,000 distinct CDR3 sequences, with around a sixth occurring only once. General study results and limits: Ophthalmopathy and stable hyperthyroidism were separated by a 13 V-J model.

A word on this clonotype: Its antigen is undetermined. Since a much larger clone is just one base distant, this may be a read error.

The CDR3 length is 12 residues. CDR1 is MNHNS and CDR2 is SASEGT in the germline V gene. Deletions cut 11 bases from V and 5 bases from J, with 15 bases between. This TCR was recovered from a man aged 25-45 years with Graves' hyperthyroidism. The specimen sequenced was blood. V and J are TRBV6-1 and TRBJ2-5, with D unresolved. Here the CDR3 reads CAGNDELETQYF. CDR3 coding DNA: TGTGCCGGCAATGACGAACTGGAGACCCAGTACTTC.